This T cell receptor beta chain was identified during a study of blood T cell repertoires in COVID-19. Study information: Samples representing acute and convalescent COVID-19 were sourced from the United States, Italy and Spain. PBMCs, B-cell-depleted T cells, or T cells provided the cDNA or gDNA that made up the material.

This clone was found once. Clones were read by immunoSEQ multiplex PCR, and TCRdb kept only the in-frame ones, dropping some. The repertoire includes some 240,000 clones, nearly 90% of them detected once, and roughly 2.2% sits in the top ten. With 5 bases removed from V and 5 bases from J, the gap between germline ends came to 10 bases. The V gene's germline CDR1 is KGHDR and CDR2 SFDVKD. The length of the CDR3 is 13 residues. Patients of the Seattle cohort, enrolled during active infection, were followed longitudinally. This rearrangement joins TRBV24-1 to TRBJ2-3, with D possibly being TRBD2 (6 bases). What was sequenced was peripheral blood. This sequence was found in a woman aged 60 to 75 with COVID-19, enrolled during active disease. CDR3 DNA sequence: TGTGCCACCAGTGGCACTAGCCAAGATACGCAGTATTTT. Translation gives CATSGTSQDTQYF.